This TCR beta chain was identified in a study of long-term antiretroviral therapy in people with HIV. Study-level background: By about a decade, the earliest samples predate the 2015 immediate-ART recommendation. Study conclusions and caveats: Within the repertoire, clones expanded before ART were dominant at all time points. Older ART regimens were possibly in use when the blood was collected between about 2003 and 2017.

Per germline, CDR1 LNHDA and CDR2 SQIVND (reference sequence). This CDR3 is 18 amino acids long. Trimming removed 3 bases from V and 5 bases from J, with 25 bases in between. The libraries were made with immunoSEQ v3.0 at survey level. Clones were read by immunoSEQ multiplex PCR, and TCRdb kept only the in-frame ones, dropping some. The profile shows some 22,000 clones, around 80% of them singletons. With respect to this clone: Its target is not known.

This specimen was unsorted PBMCs, taken 4.1 years after starting antiretroviral therapy. The V gene is TRBV19, the J gene TRBJ2-5, with D perhaps matching TRBD2 (6 bases). The origin of this receptor is a woman in her thirties or forties with HIV. The CDR3 region is CASSIRPTSSPWTETQYF. The CDR3 nucleotides are TGTGCCAGTAGTATTCGACCTACTAGCTCACCGTGGACGGAGACCCAGTACTTC.